This T cell receptor beta chain is from a study of cytomegalovirus exposure and HLA in healthy donors. The study's findings and limits: Three chains linked to CMV were shown in vitro to be specific for CMV antigens. Across all donors, roughly uniform sequencing depth was an assumption of the presence/absence analyses.

The CDR3 extends over 15 amino acids. Trimming took 7 bases from V and 3 from J; bases not matched to a gene: 6. CDR1 LNHDA and CDR2 SQIVND come from the germline V gene (reference sequence). The PCR had 60 Vbeta and 13 Jbeta primers. TCRdb's copy holds only in-frame clones and misses some; the assay was immunoSEQ multiplex PCR. The data show about 160,000 clones, with approximately 80% seen just once and about 9.5% held by the top ten. Healthy people donating bone marrow made up the donors. Notes on this clone: Its antigen is unknown.

The sample comprised PBMCs. The chain joins TRBV19 to TRBJ1-5, with 10 bases fitting TRBD1. This sequence originates from a man younger than 35 in good health and CMV-seropositive. The CDR3 nucleotides are TGTGCCAGTACCGGGGGACAGGGGTACAATCAGCCCCAGCATTTT. This codes for CASTGGQGYNQPQHF.